The clone carrying this TCR beta chain was picked up many times. The antigen is not known. V gave up 2 bases and J gave up 0 bases, with 8 bases separating them. CDR1 and CDR2 (germline): MNHEY, SVGAGI. The length of the CDR3 is 15 residues. Using its own MiXCR run on the 5' RACE reads, TCRdb lists one record per CDR3 protein. The data hold 150,000 to 200,000 distinct CDR3 sequences, with approximately 6.2% observed a single time. The data are from a study of T cells after yellow fever vaccination. Overall study: Fractions of low cell number were prepared using SMART-Seq v4 Ultra Low Input.

Study results and limitations: Most clones from primary vaccination were detected again post-booster (96% CD4, about 88% CD8). A small share of clonotypes appeared in both CD4 and CD8 compartments.

Sequencing used CD4+ T cells sorted from PBMCs, obtained on the day of the first yellow fever vaccination. The chain employs TRBV6-5 and TRBJ1-3, with D perhaps TRBD1 (6 bases). The clonotype was recovered from a man aged 18-30 years who received the YFV17D yellow fever vaccine. CDR3 in amino acids: CASSYDRSSGNTIYF. CDR3 coding DNA: TGTGCCAGCAGTTACGACAGGAGCTCTGGAAACACCATATATTTT.